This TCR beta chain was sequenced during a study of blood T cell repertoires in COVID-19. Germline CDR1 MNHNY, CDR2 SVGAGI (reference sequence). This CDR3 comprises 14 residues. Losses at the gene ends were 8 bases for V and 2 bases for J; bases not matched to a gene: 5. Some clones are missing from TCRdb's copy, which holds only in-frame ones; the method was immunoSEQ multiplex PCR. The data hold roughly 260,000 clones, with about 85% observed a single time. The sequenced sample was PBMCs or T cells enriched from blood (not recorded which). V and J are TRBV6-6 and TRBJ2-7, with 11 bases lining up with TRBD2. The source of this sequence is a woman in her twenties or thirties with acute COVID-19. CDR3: CASGTSGGTYEQYF. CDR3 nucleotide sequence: TGTGCCAGCGGAACTAGCGGGGGAACCTACGAGCAGTACTTC.